The sequence of this TCR beta chain was determined in a study of identical twins. Study-wide results and caveats: Alpha sequences that were out-of-frame and twin-shared showed an excess of low generation probability. Without tracking the same donors, conclusions rested on cross-sectional statistical analysis. In beta out-of-frame sequences, the excess sharing between twins was weaker.

This clonotype was seen repeatedly, ten times or more. Its antigen is unidentified. The CDR3 has 16 residues. CDR1 is DFQATT and CDR2 is SNEGSKA in the germline V gene (reference sequence). The ends were cut back, 0 bases at V and 2 bases at J, with 15 bases in the middle. Each CDR3 protein gets one entry after TCRdb re-called the 5' RACE reads with MiXCR. This table has 500,000 to 650,000 distinct CDR3 sequences, 7.1% appearing once. The same specimen was also included in a second study, on yellow fever vaccine responses in identical twins.

The source material was PBMCs. This clonotype was sampled from a woman aged 18-30 years in good health. V gene TRBV20-1 combines with J gene TRBJ2-3; the D is unclear. The CDR3 protein is CSARDRLSLFTDTQYF. The CDR3 nucleotides read TGCAGTGCTAGAGACCGGCTGTCTCTGTTCACAGATACGCAGTATTTT.